A selection of T cell receptor beta chains follows, all from one sample in a study of high-grade serous ovarian cancer treatment subgroups. Generated by immunoSEQ multiplex PCR, the TCRdb table keeps only in-frame clones and is missing some. This sample has about 12,000 clones, with approximately 88% found just once. Sequenced sample: tumor tissue. The source is a human donor with high-grade serous ovarian cancer. CDR3s leave out the opening cysteine and the closing phenylalanine or tryptophan. D genes are given only for firm matches. Only some rows state a clone size, as once, few, many or a class for expanded clones.

CDR3aa	d_gene	v_gene	abundance	j_gene
ASSPMTGVLTNEKLF	TRBD1	TRBV18	.	TRBJ1-4
ASIKPNTEAF	.	TRBV6-5	.	TRBJ1-1
ASSPGQIPYGYT	.	TRBV7-2	.	TRBJ1-2
ASSLGTGGTEAF	TRBD1	TRBV27	.	TRBJ1-1
SGLEGGRGAEAF	.	TRBV29-1	once	TRBJ1-1
ATSLLGGRGTEAF	.	TRBV15	few	TRBJ1-1
ASRGQGPYTGELF	TRBD1	TRBV6-6	.	TRBJ2-2
ASSFDRGGRETQY	TRBD2	TRBV7-2	.	TRBJ2-5
ASSSGDRLSPLH	TRBD1	TRBV28	.	TRBJ1-6
ASSQDPTPGGKTEAF	.	TRBV4-1	.	TRBJ1-1
ATSRVGGGEKWSYNEQF	TRBD2	TRBV15	.	TRBJ2-1
ASSLVGENGYT	.	TRBV5-1	once	TRBJ1-2
ASSPRTGLDEKLF	TRBD1	TRBV7-2	.	TRBJ1-4
ASSIEQHNQPQH	.	TRBV19	.	TRBJ1-5
ATSRGPQETQY	.	TRBV15	.	TRBJ2-5
ASTSRGGQGSTEAF	TRBD1	TRBV19	.	TRBJ1-1
ASSWGTGISPLH	TRBD1	TRBV5-3	.	TRBJ1-6
ASSLDFQVTNYGYT	.	TRBV7-2	.	TRBJ1-2
ASSFIRGYGNTIY	.	TRBV28	.	TRBJ1-3
ASSLSTDNEKLF	.	TRBV5-4	.	TRBJ1-4
ASSVRQGTDEAF	TRBD1	TRBV2	.	TRBJ1-1
ASSSSRTGELF	.	TRBV11-2	.	TRBJ2-2
ASSPQGGHYGYT	TRBD1	TRBV6-5	.	TRBJ1-2
ASSRGQNYGYT	.	TRBV11-1	.	TRBJ1-2
ASRPALRGSGQPQH	.	TRBV6-6	.	TRBJ1-5
ASSLQLSPSNEQF	.	TRBV5-6	.	TRBJ2-1
AISQGDSDGYT	TRBD1	TRBV10-3	once	TRBJ1-2
ASSPRYRGMGTDTQY	.	TRBV7-9	once	TRBJ2-3
ASSLPAGAGENTEAF	.	TRBV28	.	TRBJ1-1
ATSRDGKSNQPQH	.	TRBV15	.	TRBJ1-5
ASSHPSYNEQF	.	TRBV4-1	.	TRBJ2-1
ASSLDGYQPQH	.	TRBV11-2	.	TRBJ1-5
ASSSQWGGGYEQF	TRBD2	TRBV7-2	.	TRBJ2-1
ASRSQENTEAF	.	TRBV7-3	.	TRBJ1-1
ASSPRGGQPQH	.	TRBV7-2	few	TRBJ1-5
ASSVASGNTEAF	.	TRBV9	.	TRBJ1-1
ASSSWAGTEAF	.	TRBV7-2	.	TRBJ1-1
ASSLVGDEQY	.	TRBV5-4	.	TRBJ2-7
ASSQHRDEQY	.	TRBV7-9	.	TRBJ2-7
ASSPISGIAKNIQY	.	TRBV18	.	TRBJ2-4
ASSPDRGHRGYGYT	TRBD1	TRBV28	.	TRBJ1-2
ASSMGPGYSNQPQH	.	TRBV19	.	TRBJ1-5
ASSLGTGVSPYEQY	TRBD1	TRBV7-6	.	TRBJ2-7
ASSPEYNEQF	.	TRBV28	.	TRBJ2-1
ASSGEGGVNQPQH	.	TRBV6-1	.	TRBJ1-5
ASSEVGANTEAF	.	TRBV6-1	.	TRBJ1-1
ASSDHSGTANSPLH	TRBD1	TRBV25-1	.	TRBJ1-6
ASSRAGGKYEQY	.	TRBV19	.	TRBJ2-7
ASSLGEGRVWTDTQY	TRBD2	TRBV7-9	.	TRBJ2-3
ASSQRRTGTYEQY	TRBD1	TRBV23-1	.	TRBJ2-7
ASSPQRNLNYGYT	.	TRBV9	.	TRBJ1-2
ASSLEVDSPLH	.	TRBV5-4	once	TRBJ1-6
ASSLIGGLDQPQH	.	TRBV5-1	.	TRBJ1-5